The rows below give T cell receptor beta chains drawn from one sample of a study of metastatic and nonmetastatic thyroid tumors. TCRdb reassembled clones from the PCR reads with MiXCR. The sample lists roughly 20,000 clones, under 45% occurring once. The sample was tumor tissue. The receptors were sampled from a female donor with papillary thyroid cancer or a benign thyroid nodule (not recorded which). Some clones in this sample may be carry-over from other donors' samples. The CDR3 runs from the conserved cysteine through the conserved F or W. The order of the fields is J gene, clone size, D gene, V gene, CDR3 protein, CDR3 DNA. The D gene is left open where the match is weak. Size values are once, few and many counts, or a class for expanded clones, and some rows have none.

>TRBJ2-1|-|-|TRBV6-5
CASSYSGGDYNEQFF
TGTGCCAGCAGTTACTCCGGCGGGGATTACAATGAGCAGTTCTTC
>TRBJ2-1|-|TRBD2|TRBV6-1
CASSEEAGGINEQFF
TGTGCCAGCAGTGAAGAAGCGGGGGGGATCAATGAGCAGTTCTTC
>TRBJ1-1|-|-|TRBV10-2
CASSEIAGADTEAFF
TGCGCCAGCAGTGAAATCGCAGGGGCGGACACTGAAGCTTTCTTT
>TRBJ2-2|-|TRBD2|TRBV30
CAWMVAGGGTELFF
TGTGCCTGGATGGTAGCGGGAGGTGGTACGGAGCTGTTTTTT
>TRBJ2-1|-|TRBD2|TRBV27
CASSRPGLADNEQFF
TGTGCCAGCAGTAGACCGGGACTAGCGGACAATGAGCAGTTCTTC
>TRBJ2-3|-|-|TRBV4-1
CASSLSEQVSTDTQYF
TGCGCCAGCAGCCTAAGCGAACAGGTTAGCACAGATACGCAGTATTTT
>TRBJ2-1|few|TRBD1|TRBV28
CASSLPDRVYNEQFF
TGTGCCAGCAGTTTGCCGGACAGGGTGTACAATGAGCAGTTCTTC
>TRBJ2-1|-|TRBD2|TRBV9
CASSATSGRSNEQFF
TGTGCCAGCAGTGCTACTAGCGGGAGGAGCAATGAGCAGTTCTTC
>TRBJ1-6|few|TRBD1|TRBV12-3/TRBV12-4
CASSYTDRRLYNSPLHF
TGTGCCAGCAGTTACACGGACAGGAGACTATATAATTCACCCCTCCACTTT
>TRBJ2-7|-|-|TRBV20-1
CSASGDFYEQYF
TGCAGTGCTAGTGGGGACTTCTACGAGCAGTACTTC
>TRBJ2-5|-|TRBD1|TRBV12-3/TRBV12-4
CASSERRGQGAKETQYF
TGTGCCAGCTCTGAACGTAGAGGGCAGGGGGCAAAAGAGACCCAGTACTTC
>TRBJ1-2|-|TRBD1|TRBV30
CASRQGNYGYTF
TGTGCCTCTAGACAGGGGAACTATGGCTACACCTTC
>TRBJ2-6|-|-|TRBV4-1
CASSQLQGGGANVLTF
TGCGCCAGCAGCCAATTACAGGGTGGTGGGGCCAACGTCCTGACTTTC
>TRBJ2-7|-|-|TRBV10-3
CAISAETDYEQYF
TGTGCCATCAGTGCTGAGACAGATTACGAGCAGTACTTC